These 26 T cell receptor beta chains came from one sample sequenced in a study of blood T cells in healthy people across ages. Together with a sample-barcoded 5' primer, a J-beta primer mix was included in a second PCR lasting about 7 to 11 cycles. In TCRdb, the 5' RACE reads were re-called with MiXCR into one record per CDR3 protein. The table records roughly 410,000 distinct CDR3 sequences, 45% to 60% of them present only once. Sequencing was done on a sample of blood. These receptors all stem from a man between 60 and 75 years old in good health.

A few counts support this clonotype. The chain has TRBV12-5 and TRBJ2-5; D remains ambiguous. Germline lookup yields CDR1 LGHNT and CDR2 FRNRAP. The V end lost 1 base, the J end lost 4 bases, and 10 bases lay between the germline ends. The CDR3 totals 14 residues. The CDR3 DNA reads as TGTGCTAGTGGTTTGGGACCCACTCCAGAGACCCAGTACTTC. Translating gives CASGLGPTPETQYF.

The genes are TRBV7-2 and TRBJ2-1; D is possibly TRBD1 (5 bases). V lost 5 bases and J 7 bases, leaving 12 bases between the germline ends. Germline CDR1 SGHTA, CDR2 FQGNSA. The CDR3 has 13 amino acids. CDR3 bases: TGTGCCAGCAGCCCATCCCCAGGGAATGAGCAGTTCTTC. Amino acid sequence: CASSPSPGNEQFF.

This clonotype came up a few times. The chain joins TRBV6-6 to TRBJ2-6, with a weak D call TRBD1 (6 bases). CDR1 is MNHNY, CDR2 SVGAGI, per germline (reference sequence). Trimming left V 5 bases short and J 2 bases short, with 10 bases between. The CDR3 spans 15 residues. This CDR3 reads CASSKTGTGANVLTF. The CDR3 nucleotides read TGTGCCAGCAGTAAAACAGGGACTGGGGCCAACGTCCTGACTTTC.

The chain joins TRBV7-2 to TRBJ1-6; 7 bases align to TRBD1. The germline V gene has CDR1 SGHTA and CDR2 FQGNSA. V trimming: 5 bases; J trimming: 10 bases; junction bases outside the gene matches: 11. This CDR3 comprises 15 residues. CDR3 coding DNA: TGTGCCAGCAGCCTTCGACAGGGTAGTGGCTCACCCCTCCACTTT. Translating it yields CASSLRQGSGSPLHF.

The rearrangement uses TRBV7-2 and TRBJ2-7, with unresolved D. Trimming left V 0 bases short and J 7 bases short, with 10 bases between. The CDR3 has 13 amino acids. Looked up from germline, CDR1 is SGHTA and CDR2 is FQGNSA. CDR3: CASSLARLREQYF. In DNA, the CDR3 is TGTGCCAGCAGCTTAGCGCGGCTTCGTGAGCAGTACTTC.

The DNA for the CDR3 is TGCAGTGCTCCGGGACGGCAAGCCAAAAACATTCAGTACTTC. Its translation: CSAPGRQAKNIQYF. The chain employs TRBV20-1 and TRBJ2-4; perhaps D is TRBD1 or TRBD2 (5 bases each). The V end was cut by 5 bases, the J end by 0 bases, with 11 bases between. The CDR3 covers 14 residues. Germline V gives CDR1 DFQATT, CDR2 SNEGSKA (reference sequence).

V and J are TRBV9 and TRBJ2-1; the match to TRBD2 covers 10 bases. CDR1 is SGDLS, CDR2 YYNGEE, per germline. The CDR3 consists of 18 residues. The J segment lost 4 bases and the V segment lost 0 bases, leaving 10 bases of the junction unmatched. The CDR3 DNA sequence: TGTGCCAGCAGCGTAGAGGTTGGAGCGGGAGGGCAATACAATGAGCAGTTCTTC. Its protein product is CASSVEVGAGGQYNEQFF.

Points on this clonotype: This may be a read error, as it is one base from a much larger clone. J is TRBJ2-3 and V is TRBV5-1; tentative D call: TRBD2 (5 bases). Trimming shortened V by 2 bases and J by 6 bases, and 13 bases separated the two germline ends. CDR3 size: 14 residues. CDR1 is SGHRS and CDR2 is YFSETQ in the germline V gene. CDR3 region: CASSLVVLEDTQYF. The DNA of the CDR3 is TGCGCCAGCAGCTTAGTGGTACTAGAGGATACGCAGTATTTT.

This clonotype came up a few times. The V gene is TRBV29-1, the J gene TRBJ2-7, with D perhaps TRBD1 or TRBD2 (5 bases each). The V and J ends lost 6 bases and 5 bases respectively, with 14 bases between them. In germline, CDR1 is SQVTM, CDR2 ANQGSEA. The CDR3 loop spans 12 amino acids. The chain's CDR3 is CSVQGDPNEQYF. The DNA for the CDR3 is TGCAGCGTGCAAGGGGACCCCAACGAGCAGTACTTC.

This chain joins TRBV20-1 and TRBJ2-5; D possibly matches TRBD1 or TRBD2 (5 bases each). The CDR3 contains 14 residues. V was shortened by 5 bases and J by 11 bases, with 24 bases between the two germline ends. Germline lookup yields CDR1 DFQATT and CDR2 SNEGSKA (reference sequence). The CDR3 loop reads CSALSGRALGEQYF. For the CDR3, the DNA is TGCAGTGCTTTGTCCGGCAGGGCCCTGGGGGAGCAGTACTTC.

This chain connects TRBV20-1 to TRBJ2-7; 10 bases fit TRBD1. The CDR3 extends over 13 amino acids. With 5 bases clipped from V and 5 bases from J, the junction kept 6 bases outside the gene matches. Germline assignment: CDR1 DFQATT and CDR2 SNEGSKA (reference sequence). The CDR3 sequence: CSAGRDRGDEQYF. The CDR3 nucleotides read TGCAGTGCTGGCCGGGACAGGGGTGACGAGCAGTACTTC.

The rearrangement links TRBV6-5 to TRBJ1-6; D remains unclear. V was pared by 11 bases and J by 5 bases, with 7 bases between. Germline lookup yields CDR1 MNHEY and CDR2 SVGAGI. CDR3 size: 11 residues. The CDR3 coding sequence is TGTGCCGCCGGTGATAATTCACCCCTCCACTTT. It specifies CAAGDNSPLHF.

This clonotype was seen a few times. The CDR3 sequence is CASSEIAGGPINEQFF. The CDR3 DNA sequence: TGTGCCAGCAGTGAGATAGCGGGGGGGCCCATCAATGAGCAGTTCTTC. The genes are TRBV12-3 or TRBV12-4 and TRBJ2-1; 11 bases line up with TRBD2. Losses at the gene ends were 5 bases for V and 6 bases for J; bases not matched to a gene: 9. The CDR3 sequence is 16 residues long.

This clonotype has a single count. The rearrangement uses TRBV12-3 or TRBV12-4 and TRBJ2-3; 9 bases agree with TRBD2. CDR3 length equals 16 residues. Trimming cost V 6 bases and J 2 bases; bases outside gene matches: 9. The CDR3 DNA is TGTGCCAGCAGCCTAATTAGCGGGGGAATCACAGATACGCAGTATTTT. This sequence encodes CASSLISGGITDTQYF.

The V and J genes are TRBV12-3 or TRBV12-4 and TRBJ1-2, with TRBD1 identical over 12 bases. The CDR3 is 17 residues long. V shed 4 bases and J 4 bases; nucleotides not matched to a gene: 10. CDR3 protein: CASSSSGTGGLIYGYTF. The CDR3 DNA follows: TGTGCCAGCAGTTCCTCCGGGACAGGGGGCCTCATCTATGGCTACACCTTC.

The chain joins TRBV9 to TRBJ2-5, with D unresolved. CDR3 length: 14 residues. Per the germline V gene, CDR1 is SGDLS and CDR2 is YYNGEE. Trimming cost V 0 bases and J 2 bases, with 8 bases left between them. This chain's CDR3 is CASSVGGEQETQYF. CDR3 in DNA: TGTGCCAGCAGCGTAGGCGGAGAACAAGAGACCCAGTACTTC.

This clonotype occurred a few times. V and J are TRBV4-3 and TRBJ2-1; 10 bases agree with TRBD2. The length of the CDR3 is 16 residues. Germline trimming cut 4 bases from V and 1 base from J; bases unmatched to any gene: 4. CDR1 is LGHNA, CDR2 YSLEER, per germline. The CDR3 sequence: CASSRASGSSYNEQFF. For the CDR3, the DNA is TGCGCCAGCAGCCGAGCTAGCGGGAGTTCCTACAATGAGCAGTTCTTC.

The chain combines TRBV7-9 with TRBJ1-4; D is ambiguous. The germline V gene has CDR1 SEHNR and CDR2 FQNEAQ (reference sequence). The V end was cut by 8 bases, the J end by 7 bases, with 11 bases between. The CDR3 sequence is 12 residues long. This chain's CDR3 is CASAPMGEKLFF. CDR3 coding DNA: TGTGCCAGCGCCCCAATGGGTGAAAAACTGTTTTTT.

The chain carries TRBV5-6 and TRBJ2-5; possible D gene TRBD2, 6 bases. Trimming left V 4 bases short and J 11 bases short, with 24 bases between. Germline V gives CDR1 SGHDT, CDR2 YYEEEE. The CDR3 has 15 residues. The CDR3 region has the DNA TGTGCCAGCAGCCTAATCGGGTTAGCGGTCTACGGGCAGTACTTC. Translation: CASSLIGLAVYGQYF.

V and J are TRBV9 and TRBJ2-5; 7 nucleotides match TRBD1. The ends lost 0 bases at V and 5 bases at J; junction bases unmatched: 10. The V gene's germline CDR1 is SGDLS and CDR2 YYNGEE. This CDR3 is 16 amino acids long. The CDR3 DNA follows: TGTGCCAGCAGCGTAGTAGGAACAGGGGAGTTTGAGACCCAGTACTTC. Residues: CASSVVGTGEFETQYF.

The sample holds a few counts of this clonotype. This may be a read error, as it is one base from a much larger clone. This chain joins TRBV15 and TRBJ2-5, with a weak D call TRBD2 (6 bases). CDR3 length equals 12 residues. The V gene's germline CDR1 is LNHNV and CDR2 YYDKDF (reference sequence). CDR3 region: CTTSRRGETQYF. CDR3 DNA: TGTACCACCAGCAGGAGGGGAGAGACCCAGTACTTC.

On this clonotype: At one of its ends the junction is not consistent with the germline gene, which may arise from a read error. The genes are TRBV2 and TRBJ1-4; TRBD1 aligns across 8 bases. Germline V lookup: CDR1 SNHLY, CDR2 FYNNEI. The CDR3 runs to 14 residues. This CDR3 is CVSSGRGRGEKLFF. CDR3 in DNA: TGTGTCAGCAGTGGCAGGGGGCGGGGTGAAAAACTGTTTTTT. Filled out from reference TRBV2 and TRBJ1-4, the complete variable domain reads EPEVTQTPSHQVTQMGQEVILRCVPISNHLYFYWYRQILGQKVEFLVSFYNNEISEKSEIFDDQFSVERPDGSNFTLKIRSTKLEDSAMYFCVSSGRGRGEKLFFGSGTQLSVL.

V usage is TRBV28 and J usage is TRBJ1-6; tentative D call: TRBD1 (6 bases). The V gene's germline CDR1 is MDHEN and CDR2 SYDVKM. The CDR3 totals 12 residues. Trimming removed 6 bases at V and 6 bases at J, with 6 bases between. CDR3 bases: TGTGCCAGCAGGGACAGTAATTCACCCCTCCACTTT. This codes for CASRDSNSPLHF. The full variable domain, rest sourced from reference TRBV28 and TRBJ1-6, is DVKVTQSSRYLVKRTGEKVFLECVQDMDHENMFWYRQDPGLGLRLIYFSYDVKMKEKGDIPEGYSVSREKKERFSLILESASTNQTSMYLCASRDSNSPLHFGNGTRLTVT.

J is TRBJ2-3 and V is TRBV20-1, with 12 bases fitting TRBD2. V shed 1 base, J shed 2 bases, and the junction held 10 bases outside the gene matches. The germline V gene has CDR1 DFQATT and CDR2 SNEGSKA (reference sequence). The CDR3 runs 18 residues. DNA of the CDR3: TGCAGTGCTAGAGCGTTGCCTAGCGGGGGGGCATTCACAGATACGCAGTATTTT. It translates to CSARALPSGGAFTDTQYF.

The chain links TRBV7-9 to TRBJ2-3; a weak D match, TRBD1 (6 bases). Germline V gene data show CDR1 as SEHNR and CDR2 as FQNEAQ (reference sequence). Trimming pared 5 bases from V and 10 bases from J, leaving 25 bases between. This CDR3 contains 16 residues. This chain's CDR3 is CASSPTDGQGSSAQYF. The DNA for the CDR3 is TGTGCCAGCAGCCCCACGGATGGGCAGGGGAGTTCAGCGCAGTATTTT.

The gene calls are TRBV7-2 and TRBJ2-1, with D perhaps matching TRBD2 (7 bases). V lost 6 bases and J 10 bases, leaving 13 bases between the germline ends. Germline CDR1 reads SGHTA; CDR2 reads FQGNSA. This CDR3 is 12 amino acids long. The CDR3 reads CASRGGREEQFF. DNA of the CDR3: TGTGCCAGCAGAGGGGGGAGGGAGGAGCAGTTCTTC.